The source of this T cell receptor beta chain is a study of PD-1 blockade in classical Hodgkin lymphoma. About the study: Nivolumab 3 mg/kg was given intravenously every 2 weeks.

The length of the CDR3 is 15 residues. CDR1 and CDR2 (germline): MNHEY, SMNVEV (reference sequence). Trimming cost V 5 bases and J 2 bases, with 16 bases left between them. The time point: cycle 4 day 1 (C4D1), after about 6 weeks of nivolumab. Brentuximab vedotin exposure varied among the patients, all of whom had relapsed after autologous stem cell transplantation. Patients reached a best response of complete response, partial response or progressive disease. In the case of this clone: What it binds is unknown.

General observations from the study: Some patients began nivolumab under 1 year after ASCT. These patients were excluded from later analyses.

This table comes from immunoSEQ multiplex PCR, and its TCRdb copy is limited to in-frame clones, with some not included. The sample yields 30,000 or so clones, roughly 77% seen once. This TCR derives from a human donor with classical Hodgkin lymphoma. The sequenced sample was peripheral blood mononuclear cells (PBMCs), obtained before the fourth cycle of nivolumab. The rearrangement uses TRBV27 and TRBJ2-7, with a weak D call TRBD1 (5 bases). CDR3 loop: CASSPLESGTYEQYF. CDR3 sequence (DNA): TGTGCCAGCAGTCCCTTGGAGTCAGGGACCTACGAGCAGTACTTC.